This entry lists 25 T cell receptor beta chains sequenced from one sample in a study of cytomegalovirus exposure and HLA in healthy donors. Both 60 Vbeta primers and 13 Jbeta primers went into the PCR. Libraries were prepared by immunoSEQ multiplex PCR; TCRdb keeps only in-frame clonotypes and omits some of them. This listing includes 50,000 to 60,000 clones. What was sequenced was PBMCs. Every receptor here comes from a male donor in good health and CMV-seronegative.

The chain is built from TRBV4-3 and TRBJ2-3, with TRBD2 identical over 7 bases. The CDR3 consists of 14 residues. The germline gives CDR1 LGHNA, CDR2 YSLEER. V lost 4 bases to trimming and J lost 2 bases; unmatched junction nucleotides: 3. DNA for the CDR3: TGCGCCAGCAGCCGGGGGGGAGTCACAGATACGCAGTATTTT. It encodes CASSRGGVTDTQYF.

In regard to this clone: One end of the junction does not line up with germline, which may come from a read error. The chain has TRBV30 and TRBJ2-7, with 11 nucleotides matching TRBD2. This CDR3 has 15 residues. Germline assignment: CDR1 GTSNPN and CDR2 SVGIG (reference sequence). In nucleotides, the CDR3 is TGTGCCGGGAGTAGTAGCGGGAGGGTCTTTTACGAGCAGTACTTC. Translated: CAGSSSGRVFYEQYF. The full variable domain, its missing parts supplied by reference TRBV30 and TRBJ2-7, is SQTIHQWPATLVQPVGSPLSLECTVEGTSNPNLYWYRQAAGRGLQLLFYSVGIGQISSEVPQNLSASRPQDRQFILSSKKLLLSDSGFYLCAGSSSGRVFYEQYFGPGTRLTVT.

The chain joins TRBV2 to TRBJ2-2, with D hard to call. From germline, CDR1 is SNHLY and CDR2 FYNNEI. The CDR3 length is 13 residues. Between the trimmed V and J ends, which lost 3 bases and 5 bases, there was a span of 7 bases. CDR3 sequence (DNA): TGTGCCAGCAGTGACCGAGAAACCGGGGAGCTGTTTTTT. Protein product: CASSDRETGELFF. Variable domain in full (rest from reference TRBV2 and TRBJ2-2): EPEVTQTPSHQVTQMGQEVILRCVPISNHLYFYWYRQILGQKVEFLVSFYNNEISEKSEIFDDQFSVERPDGSNFTLKIRSTKLEDSAMYFCASSDRETGELFFGEGSRLTVL.

The CDR3 DNA follows: TGTGCCAGTAGTATTCAGGGTGATCAGCCCCAGCATTTT. Translating it yields CASSIQGDQPQHF. The V and J genes are TRBV19 and TRBJ1-5, with a possible D match to TRBD1 (5 bases). Trimming stripped 3 bases from V and 5 bases from J, with 8 bases between. Germline loops: CDR1 LNHDA, CDR2 SQIVND (reference sequence). This CDR3 comprises 13 residues.

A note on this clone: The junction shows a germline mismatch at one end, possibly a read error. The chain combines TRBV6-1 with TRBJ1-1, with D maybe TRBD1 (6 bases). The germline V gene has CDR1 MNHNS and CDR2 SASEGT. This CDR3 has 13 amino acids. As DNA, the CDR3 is TGTGCCAGCAGAATAGGACAGTCCACTGAAGATTTCTTT. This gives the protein CASRIGQSTEDFF.

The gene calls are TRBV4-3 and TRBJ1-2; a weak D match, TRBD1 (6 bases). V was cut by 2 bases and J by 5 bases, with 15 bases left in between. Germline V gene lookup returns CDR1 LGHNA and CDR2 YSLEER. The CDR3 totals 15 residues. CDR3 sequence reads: CASSQSQGLGYGYTF. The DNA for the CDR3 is TGCGCCAGCAGCCAATCACAGGGTTTAGGTTATGGCTACACCTTC.

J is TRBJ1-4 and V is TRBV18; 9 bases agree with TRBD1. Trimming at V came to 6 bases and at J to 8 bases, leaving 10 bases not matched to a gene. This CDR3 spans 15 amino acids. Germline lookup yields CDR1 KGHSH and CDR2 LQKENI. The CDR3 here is CASSFTGTGKEKLFF. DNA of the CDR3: TGTGCCAGCTCCTTCACCGGGACAGGGAAAGAAAAACTGTTTTTT. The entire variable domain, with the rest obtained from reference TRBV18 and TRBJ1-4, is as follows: NAGVMQNPRHLVRRRGQEARLRCSPMKGHSHVYWYRQLPEEGLKFMVYLQKENIIDESGMPKERFSAEFPKEGPSILRIQQVVRGDSAAYFCASSFTGTGKEKLFFGSGTQLSVL.

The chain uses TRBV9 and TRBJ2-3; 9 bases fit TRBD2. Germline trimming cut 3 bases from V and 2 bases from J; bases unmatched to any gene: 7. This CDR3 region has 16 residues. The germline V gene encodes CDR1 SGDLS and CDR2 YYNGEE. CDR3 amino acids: CASSAAGGRYTDTQYF. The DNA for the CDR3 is TGTGCCAGCAGCGCAGCGGGGGGCCGGTACACAGATACGCAGTATTTT. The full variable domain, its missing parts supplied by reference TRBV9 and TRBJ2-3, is DSGVTQTPKHLITATGQRVTLRCSPRSGDLSVYWYQQSLDQGLQFLIQYYNGEERAKGNILERFSAQQFPDLHSELNLSSLELGDSALYFCASSAAGGRYTDTQYFGPGTRLTVL.

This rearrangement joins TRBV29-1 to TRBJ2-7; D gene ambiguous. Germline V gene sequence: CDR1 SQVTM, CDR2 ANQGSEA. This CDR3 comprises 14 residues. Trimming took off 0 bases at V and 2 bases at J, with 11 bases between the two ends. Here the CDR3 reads CSVEETRSAYEQYF. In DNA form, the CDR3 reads TGCAGCGTTGAAGAAACAAGGAGCGCCTACGAGCAGTACTTC.

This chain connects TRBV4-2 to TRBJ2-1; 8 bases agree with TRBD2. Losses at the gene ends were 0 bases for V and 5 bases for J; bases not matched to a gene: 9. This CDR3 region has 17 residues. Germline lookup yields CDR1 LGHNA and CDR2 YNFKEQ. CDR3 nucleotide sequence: TGTGCCAGCAGCCAAGATGGGCAGGCAGCGGGGGACAATGAGCAGTTCTTC. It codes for CASSQDGQAAGDNEQFF.

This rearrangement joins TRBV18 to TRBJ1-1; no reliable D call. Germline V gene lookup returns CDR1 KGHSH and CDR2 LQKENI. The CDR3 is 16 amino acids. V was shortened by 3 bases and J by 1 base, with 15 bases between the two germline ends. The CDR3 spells CASSPRQVPGNTEAFF. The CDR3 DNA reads TGTGCCAGCTCACCCCGTCAGGTCCCAGGGAACACTGAAGCTTTCTTT.

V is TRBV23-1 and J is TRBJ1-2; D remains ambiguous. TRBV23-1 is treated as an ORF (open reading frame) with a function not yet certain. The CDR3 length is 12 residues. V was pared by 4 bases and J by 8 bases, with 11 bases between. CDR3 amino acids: CASSPAAGGYTF. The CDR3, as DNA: TGCGCCAGCAGTCCCGCGGCGGGGGGCTACACCTTC.

The CDR3, as DNA: TGTGCCAGCAGATGGGGAGGTATGGGAGATACGCAGTATTTT. It specifies CASRWGGMGDTQYF. The chain links TRBV2 to TRBJ2-3; a weak D match, TRBD2 (6 bases). Germline CDR1 SNHLY, CDR2 FYNNEI. Trimming stripped 6 bases from V and 5 bases from J, with 15 bases between. The CDR3 extends over 14 amino acids.

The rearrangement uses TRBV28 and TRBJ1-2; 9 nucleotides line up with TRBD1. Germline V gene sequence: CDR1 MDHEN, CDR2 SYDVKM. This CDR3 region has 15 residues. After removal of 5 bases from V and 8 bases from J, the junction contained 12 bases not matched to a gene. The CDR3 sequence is CASSATVGTGKGYTF. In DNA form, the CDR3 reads TGTGCCAGCAGTGCTACCGTTGGGACAGGGAAGGGCTACACCTTC.

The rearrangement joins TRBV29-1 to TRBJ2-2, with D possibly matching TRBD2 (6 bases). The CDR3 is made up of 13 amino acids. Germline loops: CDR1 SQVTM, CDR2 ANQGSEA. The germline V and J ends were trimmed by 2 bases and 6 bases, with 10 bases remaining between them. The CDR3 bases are TGCAGCGTTGAACGTTCGGGGGCCGGGGAGCTGTTTTTT. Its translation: CSVERSGAGELFF.

CDR3 sequence reads: CASSVATQGVVDEQFF. The CDR3 region has the DNA TGTGCCAGCAGCGTAGCTACCCAGGGGGTCGTGGATGAGCAGTTCTTC. The chain couples TRBV9 to TRBJ2-1, with 7 bases fitting TRBD1. After removal of 0 bases from V and 8 bases from J, the junction contained 11 bases not matched to a gene. CDR3 length: 16 amino acids. The germline gives CDR1 SGDLS, CDR2 YYNGEE. Using reference TRBV9 and TRBJ2-1 for the parts outside the CDR3, the full variable domain is DSGVTQTPKHLITATGQRVTLRCSPRSGDLSVYWYQQSLDQGLQFLIQYYNGEERAKGNILERFSAQQFPDLHSELNLSSLELGDSALYFCASSVATQGVVDEQFFGPGTRLTVL.

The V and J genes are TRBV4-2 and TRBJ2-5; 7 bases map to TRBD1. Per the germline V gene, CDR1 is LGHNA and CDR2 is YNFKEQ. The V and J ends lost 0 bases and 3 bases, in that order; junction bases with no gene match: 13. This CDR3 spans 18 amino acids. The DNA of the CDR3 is TGTGCCAGCAGCCAAGATGGGTCAGGGGGTGGTAGTAAAGAGACCCAGTACTTC. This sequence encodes CASSQDGSGGGSKETQYF.

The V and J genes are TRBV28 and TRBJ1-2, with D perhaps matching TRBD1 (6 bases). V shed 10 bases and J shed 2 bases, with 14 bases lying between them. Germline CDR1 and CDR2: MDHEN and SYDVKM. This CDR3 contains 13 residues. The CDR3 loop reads CATGRGGNYGYTF. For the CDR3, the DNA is TGTGCCACGGGGAGGGGGGGGAACTATGGCTACACCTTC.

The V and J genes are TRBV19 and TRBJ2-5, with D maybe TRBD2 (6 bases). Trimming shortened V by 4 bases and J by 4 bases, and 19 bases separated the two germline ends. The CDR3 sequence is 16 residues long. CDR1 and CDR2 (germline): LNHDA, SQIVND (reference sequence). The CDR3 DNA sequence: TGTGCCAGTAGTAAGGGCGGGGACCGGAATAGAGAGACCCAGTACTTC. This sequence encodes CASSKGGDRNRETQYF.

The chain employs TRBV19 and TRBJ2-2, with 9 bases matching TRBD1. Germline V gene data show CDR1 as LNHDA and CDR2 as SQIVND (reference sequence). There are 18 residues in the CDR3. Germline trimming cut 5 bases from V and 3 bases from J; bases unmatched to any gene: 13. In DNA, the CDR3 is TGTGCCAGTAGTCCCTGTGGCGCCGGGACAGGGTACACCGGGGAGCTGTTTTTT. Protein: CASSPCGAGTGYTGELFF.

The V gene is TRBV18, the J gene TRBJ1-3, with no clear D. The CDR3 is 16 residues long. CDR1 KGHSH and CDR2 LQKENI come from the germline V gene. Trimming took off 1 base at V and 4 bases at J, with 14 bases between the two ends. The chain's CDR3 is CASSPQIPNRGNTIYF. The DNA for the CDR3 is TGTGCCAGCTCACCACAGATCCCAAATCGGGGAAACACCATATATTTT.

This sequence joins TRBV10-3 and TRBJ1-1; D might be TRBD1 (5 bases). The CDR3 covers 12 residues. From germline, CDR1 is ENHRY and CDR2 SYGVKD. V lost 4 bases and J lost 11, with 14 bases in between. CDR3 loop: CAISGDGGGAFF. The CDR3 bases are TGTGCCATCAGTGGGGACGGGGGGGGTGCTTTCTTT.

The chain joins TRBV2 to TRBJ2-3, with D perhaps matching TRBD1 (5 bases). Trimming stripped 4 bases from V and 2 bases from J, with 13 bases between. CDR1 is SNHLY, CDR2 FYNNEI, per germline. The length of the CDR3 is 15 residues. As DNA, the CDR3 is TGTGCCAGCAGTGGGGGCTACCCCTTCACAGATACGCAGTATTTT. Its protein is CASSGGYPFTDTQYF.

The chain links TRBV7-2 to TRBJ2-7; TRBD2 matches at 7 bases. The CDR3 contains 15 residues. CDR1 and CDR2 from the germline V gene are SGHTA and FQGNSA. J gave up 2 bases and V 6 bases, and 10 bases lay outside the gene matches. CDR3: CASRRGVLTAYEQYF. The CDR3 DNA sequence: TGTGCCAGCAGACGGGGGGTTTTGACAGCCTACGAGCAGTACTTC. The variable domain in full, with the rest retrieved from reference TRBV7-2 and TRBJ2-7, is GAGVSQSPSNKVTEKGKDVELRCDPISGHTALYWYRQSLGQGLEFLIYFQGNSAPDKSGLPSDRFSAERTGGSVSTLTIQRTQQEDSAVYLCASRRGVLTAYEQYFGPGTRLTVT.

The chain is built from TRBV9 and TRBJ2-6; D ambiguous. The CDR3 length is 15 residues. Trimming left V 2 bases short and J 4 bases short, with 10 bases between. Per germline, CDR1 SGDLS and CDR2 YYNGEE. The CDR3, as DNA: TGTGCCAGCAGCGTCTCAGGATCGGGGGCCAACGTCCTGACTTTC. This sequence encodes CASSVSGSGANVLTF.